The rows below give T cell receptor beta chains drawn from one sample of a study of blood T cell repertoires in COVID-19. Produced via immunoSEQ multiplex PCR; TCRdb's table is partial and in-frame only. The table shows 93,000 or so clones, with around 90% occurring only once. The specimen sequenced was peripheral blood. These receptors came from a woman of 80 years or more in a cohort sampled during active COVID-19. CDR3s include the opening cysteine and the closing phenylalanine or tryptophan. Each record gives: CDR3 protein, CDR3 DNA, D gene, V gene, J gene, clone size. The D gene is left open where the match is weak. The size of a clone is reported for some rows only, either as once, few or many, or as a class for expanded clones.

CDR3: CASSSGVYNEQFF
DNA: TGTGCCAGCAGTAGCGGAGTCTACAATGAGCAGTTCTTC
D: .
V: TRBV27
J: TRBJ2-1
size: .

CDR3: CASSFPTSGYNEQFF
DNA: TGTGCCAGCAGTTTTCCGACTAGCGGTTACAATGAGCAGTTCTTC
D: TRBD2
V: TRBV28
J: TRBJ2-1
size: .

CDR3: CASSIAQPGGYGYTF
DNA: TGTGCCAGTAGTATAGCCCAGCCGGGGGGCTATGGCTACACCTTC
D: .
V: TRBV19
J: TRBJ1-2
size: .

CDR3: CASSYPGTGGYTEAFF
DNA: TGTGCCAGCAGCTATCCCGGGACTGGAGGTTACACTGAAGCTTTCTTT
D: .
V: TRBV5-8
J: TRBJ1-1
size: .

CDR3: CASTPSGAYEQYF
DNA: TGTGCCAGCACCCCTAGCGGAGCCTACGAGCAGTACTTC
D: TRBD2
V: TRBV6-5
J: TRBJ2-7
size: .

CDR3: CATSDLGTDTGELFF
DNA: TGTGCCACCAGTGATTTAGGGACAGACACCGGGGAGCTGTTTTTT
D: TRBD1
V: TRBV24-1
J: TRBJ2-2
size: .

CDR3: CASSQGGVNYGYTF
DNA: TGCGCCAGCAGCCAAGGGGGGGTAAACTATGGCTACACCTTC
D: .
V: TRBV4-1
J: TRBJ1-2
size: .

CDR3: CASSLLGGGPTGELFF
DNA: TGTGCCAGCAGCTTGTTAGGCGGGGGCCCCACCGGGGAGCTGTTTTTT
D: .
V: TRBV5-5
J: TRBJ2-2
size: .

CDR3: CSDRTSGKVSEQFF
DNA: TGCAGCGACCGGACTAGCGGGAAGGTTAGTGAGCAGTTCTTC
D: TRBD2
V: TRBV29-1
J: TRBJ2-1
size: .

CDR3: CASSPVPPSGTGSTEAFF
DNA: TGTGCCAGCAGCCCAGTCCCCCCCTCCGGGACAGGGAGTACTGAAGCTTTCTTT
D: TRBD1
V: TRBV3-1/TRBV3-2
J: TRBJ1-1
size: once

CDR3: CASSFDRVGPFF
DNA: TGCGCCAGCAGCTTCGACAGGGTAGGACCATTCTTT
D: TRBD1
V: TRBV5-1
J: TRBJ1-1
size: .

CDR3: CASSSGQYNEQFF
DNA: TGTGCCAGCAGTTCAGGACAGTACAATGAGCAGTTCTTC
D: .
V: TRBV7-9
J: TRBJ2-1
size: .

CDR3: CASSLARWGSGGSTDTQYF
DNA: TGTGCCAGCAGCTTAGCGAGGTGGGGGAGTGGGGGGAGCACAGATACGCAGTATTTT
D: .
V: TRBV7-2
J: TRBJ2-3
size: .

CDR3: CASSPPGSAEAFF
DNA: TGTGCCAGCAGCCCCCCAGGGTCTGCTGAAGCTTTCTTT
D: .
V: TRBV5-4
J: TRBJ1-1
size: .

CDR3: CARIPQGADTEAFF
DNA: TGTGCCAGAATCCCACAGGGGGCGGACACTGAAGCTTTCTTT
D: TRBD1
V: TRBV2
J: TRBJ1-1
size: .

CDR3: CASGGTGVTINYGYTF
DNA: TGTGCCAGCGGGGGGACAGGGGTCACGATTAACTATGGCTACACCTTC
D: TRBD1
V: TRBV6-6
J: TRBJ1-2
size: .

CDR3: CASSPRQGASSGYTF
DNA: TGTGCCAGCAGTCCAAGACAGGGGGCTAGTAGTGGCTACACCTTC
D: TRBD1
V: TRBV27
J: TRBJ1-2
size: .

CDR3: CASSLSGGSGNTIYF
DNA: TGTGCCAGCAGTTTATCCGGGGGATCTGGAAACACCATATATTTT
D: .
V: TRBV28
J: TRBJ1-3
size: once

CDR3: CASSPPPAGHYEQYF
DNA: TGTGCCAGCTCGCCTCCCCCAGCGGGGCACTACGAGCAGTACTTC
D: TRBD2
V: TRBV5-5
J: TRBJ2-7
size: .

CDR3: CASSLGGGQSAYEQYF
DNA: TGCGCCAGCAGCTTGGGGGGCGGACAGAGTGCCTACGAGCAGTACTTC
D: .
V: TRBV5-1
J: TRBJ2-7
size: .

CDR3: CASSSDRADTDTQYF
DNA: TGCGCCAGCAGCTCCGACAGGGCCGACACAGATACGCAGTATTTT
D: TRBD1
V: TRBV5-1
J: TRBJ2-3
size: .

CDR3: CASSQLDRPYEQYF
DNA: TGTGCCAGCAGCCAACTGGACAGGCCCTACGAGCAGTACTTC
D: TRBD1
V: TRBV4-2
J: TRBJ2-7
size: few

CDR3: CASRAGGNGGEQYF
DNA: TGTGCCAGCAGGGCGGGGGGAAATGGCGGCGAGCAGTACTTC
D: TRBD2
V: TRBV2
J: TRBJ2-7
size: few

CDR3: CASGRGLYNEQFF
DNA: TGTGCCAGCGGCAGGGGGCTCTACAATGAGCAGTTCTTC
D: TRBD1
V: TRBV6-5
J: TRBJ2-1
size: .

CDR3: CASSLVAGGNSPLHF
DNA: TGTGCCAGCAGCTTAGTGGCAGGGGGCAATTCACCCCTCCACTTT
D: TRBD1
V: TRBV11-2
J: TRBJ1-6
size: once

CDR3: CATSRQGLLETQYF
DNA: TGTGCCACCAGCAGACAGGGGTTACTGGAGACCCAGTACTTC
D: .
V: TRBV15
J: TRBJ2-5
size: .

CDR3: CASSLSGRSRTYEQYF
DNA: TGTGCCAGCAGTTTATCGGGCAGGTCAAGAACCTACGAGCAGTACTTC
D: .
V: TRBV27
J: TRBJ2-7
size: .

CDR3: CASSMRGGGSPLHF
DNA: TGTGCCAGTAGTATGAGAGGGGGGGGATCACCCCTCCACTTT
D: .
V: TRBV19
J: TRBJ1-6
size: .

CDR3: CASSPPNRGLYNEQFF
DNA: TGTGCCAGCTCACCACCGAACAGGGGGCTCTACAATGAGCAGTTCTTC
D: TRBD1
V: TRBV18
J: TRBJ2-1
size: .

CDR3: CATSARGADTQYF
DNA: TGTGCCACCAGTGCCCGGGGGGCAGATACGCAGTATTTT
D: TRBD2
V: TRBV24-1
J: TRBJ2-3
size: .

CDR3: CASSQGQGAGKLFF
DNA: TGTGCCAGCAGCCAAGGACAGGGGGCGGGAAAACTGTTTTTT
D: TRBD1
V: TRBV13
J: TRBJ1-4
size: .

CDR3: CASSLSLTGAGNTIYF
DNA: TGTGCCAGCAGTTTATCCCTCACAGGGGCTGGAAACACCATATATTTT
D: TRBD1
V: TRBV27
J: TRBJ1-3
size: .

CDR3: CASSPGMSGNTIYF
DNA: TGCGCCAGCAGCCCAGGGATGTCTGGAAACACCATATATTTT
D: .
V: TRBV5-1
J: TRBJ1-3
size: .

CDR3: CASSLGQGVNIQYF
DNA: TGTGCCAGTAGTCTCGGACAGGGGGTTAACATTCAGTACTTC
D: TRBD1
V: TRBV19
J: TRBJ2-4
size: .

CDR3: CSVGGESGTEAFF
DNA: TGCAGCGTTGGGGGGGAGAGCGGGACTGAAGCTTTCTTT
D: .
V: TRBV29-1
J: TRBJ1-1
size: .

CDR3: CASSQASGGMNTEAFF
DNA: TGTGCCAGCAGCCAGGCCTCCGGGGGGATGAACACTGAAGCTTTCTTT
D: .
V: TRBV3-1/TRBV3-2
J: TRBJ1-1
size: once

CDR3: CASSLGSSGSVNEQFF
DNA: TGCGCCAGCAGCTTGGGTAGTAGCGGGAGCGTTAATGAGCAGTTCTTC
D: TRBD2
V: TRBV5-1
J: TRBJ2-1
size: once

CDR3: CASSLTGVDSPLHF
DNA: TGTGCCAGTAGTCTAACAGGGGTGGACTCACCCCTCCACTTT
D: TRBD1
V: TRBV19
J: TRBJ1-6
size: few

CDR3: CATSGSGSSSSYNEQFF
DNA: TGTGCCACCAGTGGTTCAGGGTCCTCGAGCTCCTACAATGAGCAGTTCTTC
D: .
V: TRBV24-1
J: TRBJ2-1
size: .

CDR3: CASSQTRVGVEKLFF
DNA: TGTGCCAGCAGCCAAACCAGGGTAGGTGTAGAAAAACTGTTTTTT
D: .
V: TRBV3-1/TRBV3-2
J: TRBJ1-4
size: .

CDR3: CASSQNLPPGGEQYF
DNA: TGTGCCAGCAGCCAAAACCTCCCGCCGGGGGGCGAGCAGTACTTC
D: TRBD2
V: TRBV3-1/TRBV3-2
J: TRBJ2-7
size: .

CDR3: CASSWGLAGGNEQFF
DNA: TGTGCCAGCAGCTGGGGACTAGCGGGAGGCAATGAGCAGTTCTTC
D: TRBD2
V: TRBV5-4
J: TRBJ2-1
size: .

CDR3: CASSRNRDTGELFF
DNA: TGTGCCAGTAGTCGTAACAGAGACACCGGGGAGCTGTTTTTT
D: .
V: TRBV19
J: TRBJ2-2
size: once

CDR3: CASRRTGVNTEAFF
DNA: TGTGCCAGCAGACGGACAGGGGTAAACACTGAAGCTTTCTTT
D: TRBD1
V: TRBV27
J: TRBJ1-1
size: .

CDR3: CASRLRVGELFF
DNA: TGTGCCAGCAGGCTCAGGGTCGGGGAGCTGTTTTTT
D: .
V: TRBV6-5
J: TRBJ2-2
size: .

CDR3: CASGLGGGVGTDTQYF
DNA: TGTGCTAGTGGTTTGGGAGGGGGGGTCGGCACAGATACGCAGTATTTT
D: .
V: TRBV12-5
J: TRBJ2-3
size: .

CDR3: CASSGTQAYEQYF
DNA: TGCGCCAGCAGTGGTACCCAGGCCTACGAGCAGTACTTC
D: .
V: TRBV10-1
J: TRBJ2-7
size: few

CDR3: CSASEGANSPLHF
DNA: TGCAGTGCTAGTGAAGGGGCCAATTCACCCCTCCACTTT
D: .
V: TRBV20-1
J: TRBJ1-6
size: once